This T cell receptor (beta chain) was captured by sequencing in a study of blood T cell repertoires in COVID-19. Study summary: Acute-phase and convalescent COVID-19 samples originated in the United States, Italy and Spain. PBMCs, B-cell-depleted T cells, or T cells provided the cDNA or gDNA that made up the material.

Original data processing: Reference gene primer amplification gave estimated nucleated cell counts. The protocol was immunoSEQ multiplex PCR, while the TCRdb copy is restricted to in-frame clones and leaves out a portion. The D gene and trimming were derived from the DNA, and the V and J assignments and clone size from that table. This table has around 220,000 clones, 65% to 90% appearing once. Sequencing was carried out using peripheral blood. The sequence was obtained from a woman older than 75 with active or convalescent COVID-19.

In nucleotides, the CDR3 is TGTGCCAGCTCACCGGCTCAAACAGGGGAAGCTTTCTTT. Translation: CASSPAQTGEAFF. This chain joins TRBV18 and TRBJ1-1, with a possible D match to TRBD1 (6 bases). CDR1 and CDR2 (germline): KGHSH, LQKENI. The CDR3 is 13 residues long. Trimming removed 3 bases from V and 8 bases from J, with 13 bases in between.